This TCR beta chain was obtained from a study of blood T cell repertoires in COVID-19. The CDR3 consists of 15 residues. Trimming stripped 3 bases from V and 8 bases from J, with 21 bases between. Germline CDR1 reads GTSNPN; CDR2 reads SVGIG (reference sequence). In the authors' methods: Estimation of nucleated cell counts was performed using reference gene primer amplification. Clones were read by immunoSEQ multiplex PCR, and TCRdb kept only the in-frame ones, dropping some. V, J and clone size are those of that table, while D and trimming were read from the DNA. The data show around 200,000 clones, over 60% seen once. This clone came up a few times.

The gene calls are TRBV30 and TRBJ2-3, with TRBD2 as a possible D gene (5 bases). Sequencing was carried out using peripheral blood. This sequence was found in a woman between 65 and 79 years old with acute or convalescent COVID-19. CDR3 in amino acids: CAWRPLRAQSSTQYF. CDR3 sequence (DNA): TGTGCCTGGAGACCGTTGCGGGCCCAATCTAGTACGCAGTATTTT.